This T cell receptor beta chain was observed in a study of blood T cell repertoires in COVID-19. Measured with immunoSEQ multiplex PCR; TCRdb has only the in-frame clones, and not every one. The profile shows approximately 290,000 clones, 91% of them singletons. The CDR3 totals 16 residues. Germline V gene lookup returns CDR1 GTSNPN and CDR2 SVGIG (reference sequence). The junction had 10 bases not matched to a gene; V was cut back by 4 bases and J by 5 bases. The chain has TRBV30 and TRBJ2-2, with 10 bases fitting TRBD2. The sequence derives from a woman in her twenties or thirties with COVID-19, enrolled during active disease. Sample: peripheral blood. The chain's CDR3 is CAWKSPGLARTGELFF. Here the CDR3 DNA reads TGTGCCTGGAAAAGTCCGGGACTAGCGCGAACCGGGGAGCTGTTTTTT.